The entry that follows covers one T cell receptor beta chain sequence. The antigen remains unidentified. The sample originates from a study of CD8 T cells in Susac syndrome. Per the germline V gene, CDR1 is GTSNPN and CDR2 is SVGIG (reference sequence). CDR3 size: 14 residues. The J segment lost 6 bases and the V segment lost 2 bases, leaving 8 bases of the junction unmatched. Whole-study results and caveats: Acknowledgment was made by the study that its TCR sequencing and HLA analysis involved a relatively small number of individuals.

TEMRA cells were FACS-enriched, and CD8+ and CD4+ T cells were isolated negatively. RNA amounts of about 0.45 to 1 ug underwent reverse transcription with random hexamers. Amplification of TCR beta CDR3 across 54 Vbeta and 13 Jbeta was performed with immunoSEQ multiplex PCR. TCRdb ran MiXCR on the immunoSEQ multiplex PCR reads and lists one entry per CDR3 protein. The table lists around 160,000 distinct CDR3 sequences, roughly 95% of them singletons. The specimen was CD4+ T cells from PBMCs. This chain joins TRBV30 and TRBJ2-3; 7 positions match TRBD2. This clonotype originated in a human donor with multiple sclerosis. CDR3: CAWSPGQGGDTQYF. The CDR3, as DNA: TGTGCCTGGAGTCCAGGGCAGGGAGGGGATACGCAGTATTTT.